A selection of T cell receptor beta chains follows, all from one sample in a study of T cell responses to AZD1222 COVID-19 vaccine. Some clones are missing from TCRdb's copy, which holds only in-frame ones; the method was immunoSEQ multiplex PCR. The table records 150,000 to 200,000 clones, more than 85% of them present only once. Sample: peripheral blood, taken on day 0 of AZD1222 vaccination. These receptors were taken from an adult in good health. Both conserved end residues are part of each CDR3. Each record gives: V gene, CDR3 protein.

TRBV6-5 CASSASPYNEQFF
TRBV6-6 CASSYPTGATGGYTF
TRBV5-1 CASSFQGANTEAFF
TRBV19 CASHRRDTEAFF
TRBV5-1 CASSFQGGHEKLFF
TRBV3-1/TRBV3-2 CASNLQASTDTQYF
TRBV19 CASSIGALNVRAFF
TRBV25-1 CASSEGGTRGYTF
TRBV27 CASSSPGTSVIMKQYF
TRBV19 CASSIGDSALQFF
TRBV6-1 CASSDGDRGQDSPLHF
TRBV3-1/TRBV3-2 CASSQASAPKRTYGYTF
TRBV2 CASSRDGGNSYNEQFF
TRBV9 CASSSSGLQETQYF
TRBV9 CASSRGIYGYTF
TRBV7-2 CASKLSWGQGAFF
TRBV6-4 CASTSGGVSQPQHF
TRBV24-1 CATSGGGQGRYNEQFF
TRBV24-1 CANAHPRQGLSNQPQHF
TRBV28 CASSWTGGVTEAFF
TRBV6-5 CASSQDRDTDTQYF
TRBV5-5 CASSFVAEQFF
TRBV5-1 CASSLRDRLAETQYF
TRBV30 CAFQGIHNSPLHF
TRBV6-1 CASSELYGDHGYTF
TRBV18 CASSEYRDRGYEQYF
TRBV18 CASSRGTDYGYTF
TRBV30 CAWSQADNSPLHF
TRBV6-1 CASSEATSGRAQQYF
TRBV27 CATPITQGRGSPLHF
TRBV24-1 CATSDFPLTANTEAFF
TRBV29-1 CSVRTVLNEQFF
TRBV5-1 CASSLASGQAAEQFF
TRBV6-1 CASSAFTTHPYSGNTIYF
TRBV6-5 CASSYSTLAEAFF
TRBV18 CASSELGLLDTQYF
TRBV7-6 CASSPTERAYEQYF
TRBV12-3/TRBV12-4 CASSRQLNYGYTF
TRBV19 CASSAGAYEQYF
TRBV28 CASSSGGLESNQPQHF
TRBV18 CASSPGSGQGASEQYF
TRBV3-1/TRBV3-2 CASSQESSGGPYEQYF
TRBV28 CASRSQSNQPQHF
TRBV12-3/TRBV12-4 CASIRTGFAEQFF
TRBV19 CASSLNGGQWNTEAFF
TRBV12-3/TRBV12-4 CASSLGGREQYF
TRBV5-5 CASSLKGRGRAGELFF
TRBV2 CASSQGASGINQPQHF
TRBV5-6 CASSLAIAGGQVNSPLHF
TRBV5-1 CASSLVFEGTDTQYF
TRBV11-2 CASSGGLVQPQHF
TRBV9 CASSAGTSGTSSRGDTQYF
TRBV10-2 CASSEQGDGPQHF
TRBV19 CASSKLAGENNEQFF